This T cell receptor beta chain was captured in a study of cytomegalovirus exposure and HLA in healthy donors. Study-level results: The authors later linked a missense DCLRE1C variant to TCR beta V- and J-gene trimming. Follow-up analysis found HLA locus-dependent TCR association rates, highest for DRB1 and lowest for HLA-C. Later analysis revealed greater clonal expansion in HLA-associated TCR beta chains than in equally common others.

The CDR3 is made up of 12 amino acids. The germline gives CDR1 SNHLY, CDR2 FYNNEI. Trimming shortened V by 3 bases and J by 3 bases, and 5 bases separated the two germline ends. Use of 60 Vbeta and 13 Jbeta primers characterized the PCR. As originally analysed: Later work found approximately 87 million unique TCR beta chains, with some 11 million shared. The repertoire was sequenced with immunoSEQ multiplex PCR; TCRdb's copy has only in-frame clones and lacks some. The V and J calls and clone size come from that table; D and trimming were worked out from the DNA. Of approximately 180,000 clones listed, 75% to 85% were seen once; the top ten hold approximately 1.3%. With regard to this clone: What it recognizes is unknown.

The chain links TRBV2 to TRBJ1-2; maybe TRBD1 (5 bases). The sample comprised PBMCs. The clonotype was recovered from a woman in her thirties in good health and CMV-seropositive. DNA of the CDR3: TGTGCCAGCAGTGAGACAGACTATGGCTACACCTTC. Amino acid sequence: CASSETDYGYTF.